The present TCR beta chain was sequenced within a study of early stage breast cancer tumors. General observations from the study: Chain pairing and CD4, CD8 or FOXP3 expression were not captured. Enriched TCRB sequences shared across patients were mostly commonly generated sequences.

This clone was detected only once. What it binds is not known. Roughly 19-50 mg of tissue was diced for each tumor. This CDR3 is 14 amino acids long. Trimming pared 3 bases from V and 0 bases from J, leaving 6 bases between. Germline values: CDR1 LNHDA, CDR2 SQIVND (reference sequence). Clones were sequenced by immunoSEQ multiplex PCR, and TCRdb holds only the in-frame ones, with some missing. This sample has about 3,500 clones, with around 68% found just once. The receptor was isolated from a person between 35 and 49 years old with breast cancer. Sequencing used breast tumor tissue. The V call is TRBV19, the J call TRBJ2-1, with D possibly being TRBD2 (5 bases). CDR3 residues: CASSMGSSYNEQFF. The CDR3 nucleotides read TGTGCCAGTAGTATGGGGAGCTCCTACAATGAGCAGTTCTTC.